The clone carrying this TCR beta chain was observed a few times. Its antigen is unidentified. The sample is drawn from a study of CD8 T cells in ankylosing spondylitis. Findings and caveats of the study: Reportedly, matched ankylosing spondylitis synovial fluid was significantly enriched for disease-linked clones. Blood from ankylosing spondylitis patients appeared to carry a characteristic roughly 8-variant TCR beta motif.

This CDR3 is built from 19 residues. The V segment lost 7 bases and the J segment 2 bases; nucleotides outside the gene matches: 20. Germline V lookup: CDR1 SGHAT, CDR2 FQDESV (reference sequence). TCRdb recomputed calls from the 5' RACE reads with MiXCR, one row per CDR3 protein. The sample lists over 110,000 distinct CDR3 sequences, 7% to 10% occurring once. This clonotype was sampled from a male donor with ankylosing spondylitis. The chain links TRBV11-1 to TRBJ2-7; 10 nucleotides match TRBD1. Sequenced input: synovial fluid, either unsorted or a sorted T cell fraction (not recorded which). This CDR3 reads CASTPLGQGFSGGTYEQYF. CDR3 coding DNA: TGTGCCAGCACCCCTCTGGGACAGGGGTTTTCTGGCGGGACCTACGAGCAGTACTTC. The complete variable domain, with remaining parts taken from reference TRBV11-1 and TRBJ2-7, reads EAEVAQSPRYKITEKSQAVAFWCDPISGHATLYWYRQILGQGPELLVQFQDESVVDDSQLPKDRFSAERLKGVDSTLKIQPAELGDSAMYLCASTPLGQGFSGGTYEQYFGPGTRLTVT.